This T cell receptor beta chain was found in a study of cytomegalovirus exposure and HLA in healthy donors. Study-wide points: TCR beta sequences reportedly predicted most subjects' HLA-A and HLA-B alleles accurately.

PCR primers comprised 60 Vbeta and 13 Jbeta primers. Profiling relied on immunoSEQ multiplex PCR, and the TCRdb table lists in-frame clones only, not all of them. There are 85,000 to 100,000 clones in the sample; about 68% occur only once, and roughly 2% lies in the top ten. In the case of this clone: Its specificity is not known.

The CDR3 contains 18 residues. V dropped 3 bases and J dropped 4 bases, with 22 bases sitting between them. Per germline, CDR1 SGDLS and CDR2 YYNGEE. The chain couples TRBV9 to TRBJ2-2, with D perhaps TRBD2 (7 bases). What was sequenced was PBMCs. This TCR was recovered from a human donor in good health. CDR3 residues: CASSAFQGGGGPTGELFF. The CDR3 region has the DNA TGTGCCAGCAGCGCATTTCAGGGTGGCGGGGGCCCCACCGGGGAGCTGTTTTTT.